Reported below is one T cell receptor (beta chain). No treatment had been given to any patient before thyroid surgery. This sample is part of a study of metastatic and nonmetastatic thyroid tumors. TCRdb re-analyzed the PCR reads through MiXCR. The repertoire holds around 40,000 clones, with approximately 18% as singletons. Germline V gene sequence: CDR1 MNHNS, CDR2 SASEGT. The ends lost 8 bases at V and 5 bases at J; junction bases unmatched: 9. This CDR3 has 15 amino acids. This TCR came from a male donor with papillary thyroid cancer or a benign thyroid nodule (not recorded which). Some clones in this sample may be carry-over from other donors' samples. The chain links TRBV6-1 to TRBJ2-3; 11 nucleotides line up with TRBD2. Sequencing was done on a sample of blood. The CDR3 loop reads CASAYIAGGGDTQYF. The DNA of the CDR3 is TGTGCCAGCGCCTATATAGCGGGGGGGGGAGATACGCAGTATTTT.